This TCR beta chain emerged from a study of T-cell memory formation after mild COVID-19 (dated by TCRdb to about 2021). The study in broad terms: TCR sequence clusters from the two donors were found to be largely donor specific. Longitudinal TCRalpha and TCRbeta repertoire sequencing tracked T-cell clones expanding and contracting after mild COVID-19 in a couple of donors. Two young, previously healthy adult volunteers made up the cohort, one male and one female. What the work shows at the level of the full study, not this receptor alone: Contracting CD4+ clones were located mainly in the CM and EM memory subsets, whereas CD8+ clones were found to be enriched in EMRA. Only two mild cases were covered in the study, and larger cohorts including severe cases with pre-infection samples were considered necessary. SARS-CoV-2 specificity was not confirmed for the second-wave clones peaking on day 37. Some responding clones were found in pre-infection memory, which suggests that pre-existing cross-reactive memory T cells took part in the SARS-CoV-2 response. Clones that contracted from day 15 to 85 showed balanced CD4/CD8 phenotypes, whereas a second wave of clones that expanded from day 15 to 37 leaned towards CD4+.

The instrument was an Illumina NovaSeq 6000. TCRalpha and TCRbeta cDNA libraries were constructed by 5'RACE with constant-segment primers, with sample barcodes and unique molecular identifiers being introduced. Trizol reagent was used to extract RNA from every sample. The libraries were amplified in two PCR steps, and the second step added a second sample barcode and Illumina TruSeq adapters. Sequencing of libraries was performed on an Illumina NovaSeq with 2 x 150 bp paired-end reads. As for the original processing: The reads were demultiplexed and collapsed into UMI-guided consensus sequences using migec v1.2.7. Using mixcr v2.1.11, UMI consensuses were aligned to TRA and TRB V and J templates and then assembled into clonotypes. A clonotype was counted as expanded or contracted only when both edgeR and NoisET called the clonotype significant, with the noise models trained on biological replicates. edgeR calls used a false discovery rate-adjusted p below 0.01 and a log2 fold-change threshold of 1. As an exploratory analysis of dynamics, max-normalized trajectories of the 1000 most abundant clonotypes were examined by PCA with hierarchical clustering. Separately sequenced CD4+ and CD8+ repertoires were used to assign the CD4 or CD8 phenotype of responding clones. Using fastp trimming at Q25 and MiXCR clonotype assembly, TCRdb reanalyzed the public sequencing data and kept in-frame beta chains. Each record represents a unique CDR3 protein, reported with the most common genes and DNA among its rows. The V and J calls follow TCRdb's processing rather than the paper's. The sample includes fewer than 350,000 distinct CDR3 sequences, with 13% to 15% observed a single time. Clones ranked in the top ten supply 21% of the sample.

CDR1 and CDR2 are read off the germline V gene (reference sequence) as DFQATT and SNEGSKA. Taken from cysteine to valine, the CDR3 has 13 residues. The CDR3 DNA has 39 bases and is translated from base 1. This clonotype was detected only a few times. This clone's antigen is unknown. No base qualities exist here, and no much larger clone lies one base off it. Ficoll-Paque density gradient centrifugation was the method used to isolate PBMCs. The clonotype was recovered from a man between 18 and 35 years old who had mild COVID-19 (a few samples of this study predate the infection). The sample titles of this study are shuffled in the database, so cell type and time point are left out; the donor was told from shared clones. Recombination joined TRBV20-1 with TRBJ2-7; 8 bases in the middle match TRBD1. The sequencing sample was made of PBMCs or a T cell subset sorted from them (not recorded which). The encoded CDR3 is CSGRTGNSYEQYV. Here is the DNA: TGCAGCGGAAGGACAGGGAACTCCTACGAGCAGTACGTC.